This T cell receptor (beta chain) was recorded in a study of immune evolution from preneoplasia to lung adenocarcinoma. General study results and limits: Normal lung had highest clonality; later lesions appeared denser, more diverse. Highest clonality occurred in KRAS-mutant, not EGFR-mutant or double wild-type, nodules.

V was pared by 5 bases and J by 2 bases, with 4 bases of the junction left unmatched. The CDR3 is made up of 14 amino acids. The germline V gene encodes CDR1 SGHRS and CDR2 YFSETQ. Turning to this clone: Its target is unknown.

Between about 2014 and 2018, patients underwent resection in Japan or China. Histologic diagnosis was independently verified by two lung pathologists. TCRdb keeps only in-frame clones here, not all; method: immunoSEQ multiplex PCR. The repertoire holds more than 8,000 clones, 75% to 85% seen once, with less than 3% in the top ten. The clonotype originates from a person aged 70 to 79 with lung adenocarcinoma. The rearrangement links TRBV5-1 to TRBJ2-7; 10 bases agree with TRBD1. The material sequenced was FFPE lung adenocarcinoma in situ tissue. CDR3 loop: CASRRQGATYEQYF. Written as DNA, the CDR3 is TGCGCCAGCAGAAGACAGGGGGCGACCTACGAGCAGTACTTC.